The source of this T cell receptor beta chain is a study of tumor-infiltrating lymphocytes in primary liver carcinoma. Study results and limitations: Tumor samples exhibited a significantly greater top-250-clone fraction than blood samples (p = 0.039). It was observed that only about 7-24% of the top clones appeared in every one of the five tumor regions. Reduced overlap was seen in tumor-adjacent and tumor-blood pairs versus tumor region pairs.

DNA and RNA were both co-extracted from around 20-30 mg of bulk tissue that had not been sorted. Through surgical resection, the patients' primary liver carcinoma was treated. The investigators made TCR beta cDNA from 400 to 550 ng total RNA, using a constant-region primer. Libraries for TCR beta were built through three nested multiplex PCR rounds, which together made up a slightly modified ARM-PCR procedure. The opening two PCR rounds, 10 cycles each, paired TRBV1-TRBV30 forward primers with a C-beta reverse primer. TCRdb reprocessed the multiplex PCR reads with MiXCR, giving one entry per CDR3 protein. Of more than 70,000 distinct CDR3 sequences in the sample, around 70% were seen once. The CDR3 is 14 residues long. V lost 5 bases and J 5 bases, leaving 16 bases between the germline ends. Germline CDR1 SGHRS, CDR2 YFSETQ. With regard to this clonotype: As yet, its antigen is unknown.

The specimen was liver tumor tissue from sampling region 1. Documented subset: tumor region T1, superior pole. This clonotype was obtained from a man aged 35-49 years with primary liver carcinoma and hepatitis B virus infection. V is TRBV5-1 and J is TRBJ2-5, with a tentative D call TRBD1 (5 bases). CDR3 sequence reads: CASRGSAGHETQYF. DNA for the CDR3: TGCGCCAGCAGGGGCTCGGCAGGACATGAGACCCAGTACTTC.